This TCR beta chain was sequenced for a study of shared clonotypes between healthy human individuals. Whole-study findings and limits: Compared with clonotypes that all four donors shared, non-shared clonotypes had lower generation probabilities.

Profiled with immunoSEQ multiplex PCR; TCRdb holds only in-frame clones, not every one. The sample has about 1 million clones; roughly 75% are singletons. With regard to this clone: What it binds is not known.

CDR3 length: 14 amino acids. The V gene's germline CDR1 is WNHNN and CDR2 SYGVQD (reference sequence). With 3 bases removed from V and 3 bases from J, the gap between germline ends came to 9 bases. The TCR comes from a man aged 18-30 years in good health. Specimen: memory CD4+ T cells sorted from blood. Subset denoted: CD45RA-negative fraction. This rearrangement joins TRBV10-1 to TRBJ1-3; D call uncertain. The CDR3 region is CASSESGRGNTIYF. The CDR3 DNA is TGCGCCAGCAGTGAATCAGGTCGTGGAAACACCATATATTTT.